The next 19 T cell receptor beta chains were all read from a single sample in a study of OX40 agonist ivuxolimab in advanced cancers. Sequencing was performed with immunoSEQ multiplex PCR; in TCRdb, only in-frame clones are kept and a portion is missing. The sample has 75,000 to 100,000 clones; roughly 85% are singletons. The sequencing used CD4+ or CD8+ T cells sorted from blood, collected in a trial of the OX40 agonist ivuxolimab. Receptors originate from an adult with an advanced solid tumor such as melanoma, head and neck, liver or kidney cancer.

The chain has TRBV7-3 and TRBJ2-2; D ambiguous. This CDR3 is 14 amino acids long. V was trimmed by 8 bases and J by 2 bases, leaving 12 bases between them. The germline V gene has CDR1 SGHTA and CDR2 FQGTGA. The CDR3 reads CASAAVYNTGELFF. The DNA of the CDR3 is TGTGCCAGCGCTGCGGTCTACAACACCGGGGAGCTGTTTTTT. The full variable domain, completed using reference TRBV7-3 and TRBJ2-2, is GAGVSQTPSNKVTEKGKYVELRCDPISGHTALYWYRQSLGQGPEFLIYFQGTGAADDSGLPNDRFFAVRPEGSVSTLKIQRTERGDSAVYLCASAAVYNTGELFFGEGSRLTVL.

The chain employs TRBV7-2 and TRBJ2-2; 10 nucleotides line up with TRBD2. V shed 7 bases and J 1 base; nucleotides not matched to a gene: 3. Germline V CDR1 and CDR2: SGHTA, FQGNSA. This CDR3 spans 15 amino acids. The DNA of the CDR3 is TGTGCCAGCATCCGGACTAGCGGGAACACCGGGGAGCTGTTTTTT. This translates into CASIRTSGNTGELFF.

This chain uses TRBV11-2 with TRBJ1-1, with D tentatively TRBD1 (5 bases). Trimming cost V 5 bases and J 3 bases, with 13 bases left between them. Germline values: CDR1 SGHAT, CDR2 FQNNGV. CDR3 length: 14 residues. The CDR3 loop is CASSPRGVDTEAFF. DNA for the CDR3: TGTGCCAGCAGCCCCAGAGGGGTGGACACTGAAGCTTTCTTT. The whole variable domain, filled in from reference TRBV11-2 and TRBJ1-1, reads EAGVAQSPRYKIIEKRQSVAFWCNPISGHATLYWYQQILGQGPKLLIQFQNNGVVDDSQLPKDRFSAERLKGVDSTLKIQPAKLEDSAVYLCASSPRGVDTEAFFGQGTRLTVV.

This chain joins TRBV4-3 and TRBJ1-3; D is undetermined. Between the trimmed V and J ends, which lost 4 bases and 2 bases, there was a span of 6 bases. The germline CDR1 and CDR2 sequences are LGHNA and YSLEER. This CDR3 spans 13 amino acids. CDR3 coding DNA: TGCGCCAGCAGCCCGTATCCTGGAAACACCATATATTTT. It is translated as CASSPYPGNTIYF.

This clone has a handful of counts. The CDR3 sequence is CASSLRGGFSGNEQFF. In nucleotides, the CDR3 is TGTGCCAGCAGCTTACGGGGGGGGTTTAGTGGCAATGAGCAGTTCTTC. This chain uses TRBV11-3 with TRBJ2-1; 8 bases map to TRBD2. CDR3 length: 16 residues. From germline, CDR1 is SGHNT and CDR2 YENEEA. After removal of 2 bases from V and 6 bases from J, the junction contained 9 bases not matched to a gene.

The chain has TRBV9 and TRBJ2-3; the match to TRBD2 covers 7 bases. The CDR3 covers 15 residues. The V segment lost 0 bases and the J segment 4 bases; nucleotides outside the gene matches: 5. Germline V gene lookup returns CDR1 SGDLS and CDR2 YYNGEE. This CDR3 is CASSVVGGISDTQYF. The CDR3 bases are TGTGCCAGCAGCGTAGTGGGGGGGATATCAGATACGCAGTATTTT.

This chain links TRBV7-2 with TRBJ2-5; a weak D match, TRBD2 (5 bases). The V gene lost 2 bases and the J gene lost 1 base, with 8 bases spanning the gap. The length of the CDR3 is 14 residues. Germline CDR1 reads SGHTA; CDR2 reads FQGNSA. The CDR3 here is CASSLYRGQETQYF. DNA of the CDR3: TGTGCCAGCAGCTTATACCGGGGCCAAGAGACCCAGTACTTC.

The CDR3 region is CASSYGGQRNEKLFF. In DNA, the CDR3 is TGTGCCAGCAGTTACGGGGGACAGAGGAATGAAAAACTGTTTTTT. The J gene is TRBJ1-4, the V gene TRBV6-6; TRBD1 matches at 7 bases. Germline V gene sequence: CDR1 MNHNY, CDR2 SVGAGI (reference sequence). J was trimmed by 5 bases and V by 2 bases; bases with no gene match: 5. The CDR3 is 15 residues long.

As DNA, the CDR3 is TGTGCCAGCAGCTTAAGGTCAGGGGGCCGGAACACTGAAGCTTTCTTT. Encoded protein: CASSLRSGGRNTEAFF. The rearrangement links TRBV7-9 to TRBJ1-1; 8 bases fit TRBD1. The CDR3 totals 16 residues. V trimming: 2 bases; J trimming: 1 base; junction bases outside the gene matches: 6. Germline V gives CDR1 SEHNR, CDR2 FQNEAQ (reference sequence).

The rearrangement uses TRBV28 and TRBJ2-1; tentatively, D is TRBD1 (6 bases). Germline CDR1 reads MDHEN; CDR2 reads SYDVKM. CDR3 length: 14 amino acids. Trimming left V 5 bases short and J 4 bases short, with 12 bases between. The CDR3 DNA reads as TGTGCCAGCAGTCCTACAGGACAGTACAATGAGCAGTTCTTC. Amino acid sequence: CASSPTGQYNEQFF.

The V call is TRBV6-1, the J call TRBJ1-5; TRBD1 is a possible D gene (5 bases). The CDR3 totals 15 residues. Germline loops: CDR1 MNHNS, CDR2 SASEGT. The V and J ends lost 9 bases and 4 bases respectively, with 19 bases between them. The CDR3 coding sequence is TGTGCCAGTAGAAGGGACTTGGGGATTAATCAGCCCCAGCATTTT. Translation: CASRRDLGINQPQHF.

Regarding this clone: Compared with germline, one end of the junction differs, possibly owing to a read error. The same CDR3 arises from other DNA sequences in this sample as well. V and J are TRBV5-4 and TRBJ1-2, with D maybe TRBD1 (5 bases). Germline values: CDR1 SGHNT, CDR2 YYREEE (reference sequence). The CDR3 covers 14 residues. The CDR3: CASSPGTDYYGYTF. The CDR3 coding sequence is TGTGCCAGCAGCCCGGGGACGGACTACTACGGCTACACCTTC.

This clone was detected a few times. The gene calls are TRBV19 and TRBJ2-7; D is possibly TRBD2 (7 bases). The V gene lost 9 bases and the J gene lost 2 bases, with 26 bases spanning the gap. Per the germline V gene, CDR1 is LNHDA and CDR2 is SQIVND (reference sequence). The length of the CDR3 is 17 residues. The CDR3 DNA is TGTGCCAGGAGGGGGGAGGGAGGCCCCCCCCTAACCTACGAGCAGTACTTC. Protein: CARRGEGGPPLTYEQYF.

The gene calls are TRBV6-1 and TRBJ2-7; TRBD1 is a possible D gene (6 bases). The CDR3 length is 15 residues. The V gene lost 6 bases and the J gene lost 3 bases, with 18 bases spanning the gap. Germline V gives CDR1 MNHNS, CDR2 SASEGT. CDR3 nucleotide sequence: TGTGCCAGCAGCGACTCCGGGACACCTTACTACGAGCAGTACTTC. Its protein product is CASSDSGTPYYEQYF.

V usage is TRBV7-2 and J usage is TRBJ1-3; D is ambiguous. The germline CDR1 and CDR2 sequences are SGHTA and FQGNSA. This CDR3 comprises 16 residues. Trimming left V 2 bases short and J 4 bases short, with 15 bases between. The CDR3 bases are TGTGCCAGCAGCTTATCCGGGTATGATTCCGGAAACACCATATATTTT. Encoded protein: CASSLSGYDSGNTIYF. Based on the CDR3 plus reference TRBV7-2 and TRBJ1-3, the full variable domain is GAGVSQSPSNKVTEKGKDVELRCDPISGHTALYWYRQSLGQGLEFLIYFQGNSAPDKSGLPSDRFSAERTGGSVSTLTIQRTQQEDSAVYLCASSLSGYDSGNTIYFGEGSWLTVV.

The chain recombines TRBV7-8 with TRBJ2-1; D is possibly TRBD1 or TRBD2 (6 bases each). Deletions cut 2 bases from V and 7 bases from J, with 9 bases between. The CDR3 extends over 13 amino acids. Germline V gene data show CDR1 as SGHVS and CDR2 as FQNEAQ. The CDR3 reads CASSLRGGNEQFF. The CDR3 DNA reads as TGTGCCAGCAGCTTAAGAGGGGGGAATGAGCAGTTCTTC.

This chain joins TRBV7-9 and TRBJ2-2; tentative D call: TRBD1 (6 bases). From germline, CDR1 is SEHNR and CDR2 FQNEAQ (reference sequence). Trimming stripped 11 bases from V and 2 bases from J, with 21 bases between. The CDR3 loop spans 16 amino acids. The CDR3 loop is CAHSGPPGVNTGELFF. The DNA for the CDR3 is TGTGCCCACTCGGGGCCTCCAGGGGTTAACACCGGGGAGCTGTTTTTT.

V and J are TRBV29-1 and TRBJ2-1, with 8 bases identical to TRBD2. The CDR3 is 14 amino acids. V gave up 2 bases and J gave up 16 bases; unmatched junction bases: 16. Germline V lookup: CDR1 SQVTM, CDR2 ANQGSEA. The CDR3: CSVEIHGGGPWSFF. The CDR3 region has the DNA TGCAGCGTTGAAATTCATGGCGGGGGGCCTTGGAGTTTCTTC.

The genes are TRBV19 and TRBJ1-1; no reliable D call. CDR1 is LNHDA and CDR2 is SQIVND in the germline V gene (reference sequence). Trimming removed 3 bases from V and 1 base from J, with 6 bases in between. The CDR3 runs to 13 residues. The CDR3 loop reads CASSILGNTEAFF. CDR3 DNA sequence: TGTGCCAGTAGTATCCTGGGGAACACTGAAGCTTTCTTT.